This T cell receptor beta chain stems from a study of CD8 T cells in Susac syndrome (dated by TCRdb to between 2018 and 2021). Background for the entire study: Repertoire sequencing was used to test whether CD8+ T cell activation and differentiation in Susac syndrome was antigen driven. Beyond this particular receptor, the publication reports: The number of individuals in the TCR sequencing and HLA analysis was recognized as being relatively small.

In the case of this clonotype: Its antigen has not been determined. Base qualities are not provided; no much larger clone lies one nucleotide away.

RNA was extracted using the RNeasy kit, and roughly 0.5 to 1 microgram was reverse transcribed with random hexamers. The immunoSEQ multiplex PCR assay, which covers 54 Vbeta and 13 Jbeta segments, was used to amplify TCR beta CDR3 regions. Bias from PCR amplification was corrected by using a synthetic template baseline for primer optimization and for computational correction. In the authors' own workflow: Only productive sequences were kept, with reads annotated to V, D and J genes according to IMGT and analyzed in immunoSEQ Analyzer. To calculate clonality, Shannon entropy was normalized by log2 of the number of productive unique sequences and then subtracted from one. For each patient and control, public and private clones were evaluated within the 100 most prevalent clones. Clones were defined as Susac-specific when absent from the healthy and MS cohorts, from roughly 1,100 published viral clones and from other ImmuneACCESS disease sequences. The public reads were quality trimmed at Q25 with fastp and then assembled into clones with MiXCR by TCRdb, keeping productive beta chains. Every CDR3 protein is listed once, alongside the most common genes and DNA of its rows. The V and J calls come from TCRdb's annotation, not from the publication. The sample table records 100,000 to 150,000 distinct CDR3 sequences; roughly 96% of these occur just once. More than 0.1% of the sample rests with the top ten.

Peripheral blood CD8+ and CD4+ T cells from healthy donors, Susac syndrome patients and multiple sclerosis patients were profiled by high-throughput TCR beta sequencing. The healthy donors served as controls matched for age and sex. Bulk CD8+ and CD4+ T cells were purified magnetically by negative isolation, whereas CD8+ TEMRA cells were enriched by FACS. Blood was collected in EDTA tubes and processed within 24 hours, with PBMCs isolated through density gradient centrifugation. PBMCs intended for TCR sequencing were frozen in liquid nitrogen and were later thawed in a 37 degrees C water bath. The sorted or isolated CD4+, CD8+ and CD8+ TEMRA cells had a purity of 90% or higher. From the germline V gene (reference sequence), CDR1 is LGHDT and CDR2 is YNNKEL. Spanning cysteine to phenylalanine, the CDR3 consists of 16 amino acids. Just CDR3 DNA is preserved here, 48 bases in frame from base 1. Clipping removes 5 bases from V and 5 bases from J, with 13 as the unmatched junction base count.

This receptor was identified in a human donor in good health. The chain was built from TRBV3-1 and TRBJ2-7, with 9 central nucleotides matching TRBD1. Sequencing was performed on CD4+ T cells from PBMCs. CDR3 sequence: CASSYRATGGLDEQYF. The bases are TGTGCCAGCAGCTACCGGGCGACAGGGGGGCTCGACGAGCAGTACTTC.